These 26 T cell receptor beta chains originate from one sample sequenced in a study of beta chain features in type 1 diabetes. Study results and caveats: Across all four CD4+ subsets, people with type 1 diabetes showed modestly shorter TCRB CDR3s.

As every portion of the isolated RNA was reverse transcribed, the sequencing read expressed TCRB transcripts. Assay used: immunoSEQ multiplex PCR; TCRdb lists only in-frame clones, some missing. The data show roughly 150,000 clones, roughly 9% seen once. The antigens of these receptors remain unknown. The sequencing sample was made of central memory CD4+ T cells from blood. The origin of the receptors is a young woman with type 1 diabetes.

V usage is TRBV19 and J usage is TRBJ2-2; 14 bases map to TRBD2. CDR1 and CDR2 from the germline V gene are LNHDA and SQIVND (reference sequence). The CDR3 runs to 15 residues. The junction had 7 bases not matched to a gene; V was cut back by 10 bases and J by 6 bases. The CDR3 region is CATSGLAGVPGELFF. CDR3 coding DNA: TGTGCCACCTCGGGACTAGCGGGAGTACCCGGGGAGCTGTTTTTT.

This clone was observed a few times. V gene TRBV18 combines with J gene TRBJ1-2; D remains unclear. The CDR3 totals 15 residues. V lost 3 bases to trimming and J lost 1 base, with 12 bases between them. Germline assignment: CDR1 KGHSH and CDR2 LQKENI. CDR3 sequence: CASSPPGYYNYGYTF. In DNA form, the CDR3 reads TGTGCCAGCTCACCCCCCGGTTATTATAACTATGGCTACACCTTC.

The chain carries TRBV18 and TRBJ2-7; 11 bases map to TRBD2. The CDR3 has 14 amino acids. J was trimmed by 5 bases and V by 4 bases; bases with no gene match: 4. Germline CDR1 KGHSH, CDR2 LQKENI. The CDR3 loop reads CASSLTSGSNEQYF. The CDR3 DNA is TGTGCCAGCTCACTAACTAGCGGGAGCAACGAGCAGTACTTC.

V gene TRBV29-1 combines with J gene TRBJ1-1, with TRBD1 identical over 11 bases. Germline-derived CDR1 and CDR2 are SQVTM and ANQGSEA. The CDR3 runs to 14 residues. Trimming cost V 3 bases and J 1 base; bases outside gene matches: 1. In DNA form, the CDR3 reads TGCAGCGTTGATGGGACAGGGGGGAACACTGAAGCTTTCTTT. It translates to CSVDGTGGNTEAFF.

V and J are TRBV9 and TRBJ2-2, with a possible D match to TRBD1 (5 bases). This CDR3 region has 16 residues. Trimming removed 2 bases at V and 0 bases at J, with 11 bases between. Germline loops: CDR1 SGDLS, CDR2 YYNGEE. CDR3 residues: CASSVTWGTNTGELFF. The CDR3 coding sequence is TGTGCCAGCAGCGTGACATGGGGCACGAACACCGGGGAGCTGTTTTTT.

At least ten counts were recorded for this clone. J is TRBJ2-1 and V is TRBV11-2; weak D call: TRBD2 (5 bases). Germline CDR1 and CDR2: SGHAT and FQNNGV. The length of the CDR3 is 16 residues. The V and J ends lost 0 bases and 3 bases respectively, with 12 bases between them. In DNA form, the CDR3 reads TGTGCCAGCAGCTTAGATCTAGCAGGCCACTACAATGAGCAGTTCTTC. Translated: CASSLDLAGHYNEQFF.

The chain carries TRBV5-1 and TRBJ2-1; the match to TRBD2 covers 7 bases. The germline V gene encodes CDR1 SGHRS and CDR2 YFSETQ. This CDR3 is built from 16 residues. V shed 1 base and J 6 bases; nucleotides not matched to a gene: 10. The CDR3 nucleotides read TGCGCCAGCAGCTTGATGCTCGGCGGGAGTGTCAATGAGCAGTTCTTC. Its protein product is CASSLMLGGSVNEQFF.

The chain has TRBV10-3 and TRBJ2-7; the match to TRBD2 covers 9 bases. In germline, CDR1 is ENHRY, CDR2 SYGVKD. Trimming cost V 8 bases and J 5 bases; bases outside gene matches: 7. The CDR3 spans 13 residues. The CDR3 region is CAIGGRAADEQYF. The CDR3 nucleotides read TGTGCCATCGGCGGGAGGGCCGCTGACGAGCAGTACTTC.

This clone was detected a few times. This chain links TRBV5-6 with TRBJ1-2; 8 positions agree with TRBD1. The CDR3 contains 17 residues. V trimming: 3 bases; J trimming: 6 bases; junction bases outside the gene matches: 16. Per the germline V gene, CDR1 is SGHDT and CDR2 is YYEEEE. CDR3 sequence reads: CASSSGGARRGLDGYTF. CDR3 nucleotides: TGTGCCAGCAGCTCGGGGGGAGCCCGCAGGGGGCTAGATGGCTACACCTTC.

This clone showed up just a few times. The genes are TRBV15 and TRBJ2-3; D possibly corresponds to TRBD2 (5 bases). Germline-derived CDR1 and CDR2 are LNHNV and YYDKDF (reference sequence). There are 14 residues in the CDR3. With 0 bases removed from V and 8 bases from J, the gap between germline ends came to 12 bases. The CDR3, as DNA: TGTGCCACCAGCAGAGAGAGCGGTTGGGGTACGCAGTATTTT. Residues: CATSRESGWGTQYF. Together with reference TRBV15 and TRBJ2-3, the CDR3 gives the full variable domain: DAMVIQNPRYQVTQFGKPVTLSCSQTLNHNVMYWYQQKSSQAPKLLFHYYDKDFNNEADTPDNFQSRRPNTSFCFLDIRSPGLGDTAMYLCATSRESGWGTQYFGPGTRLTVL.

In this sample, this clone turned up a few times. CDR3 in amino acids: CASAAYNEQFF. The CDR3 bases are TGTGCCAGCGCGGCCTACAATGAGCAGTTCTTC. The chain combines TRBV7-2 with TRBJ2-1; D not certain. Trimming cost V 8 bases and J 2 bases, with 4 bases left between them. The CDR3 totals 11 residues. From germline, CDR1 is SGHTA and CDR2 FQGNSA.

The chain uses TRBV18 and TRBJ1-2, with 7 nucleotides matching TRBD1. Germline CDR1 is KGHSH and CDR2 is LQKENI. CDR3 length equals 14 residues. With V trimmed by 3 bases and J by 3 bases, 4 bases remained unmatched. CDR3 DNA: TGTGCCAGCTCACCCAGAGGGGGCGACTATGGCTACACCTTC. This gives the protein CASSPRGGDYGYTF.

This clone was found once. This chain joins TRBV28 and TRBJ2-7; 10 nucleotides match TRBD1. The germline CDR1 and CDR2 sequences are MDHEN and SYDVKM. This CDR3 has 21 amino acids. V shed 7 bases and J 2 bases; nucleotides not matched to a gene: 26. The CDR3 reads CASTVSPTQRSSGTGAYEQYF. CDR3 DNA sequence: TGTGCCAGCACCGTTTCCCCTACCCAACGCTCTTCCGGGACAGGGGCCTACGAGCAGTACTTC.

The chain recombines TRBV6-1 with TRBJ1-1; 7 bases are a match to TRBD1. The CDR3 is 14 amino acids. V shed 4 bases, J shed 1 base, and the junction held 3 bases outside the gene matches. Germline V gene lookup returns CDR1 MNHNS and CDR2 SASEGT. The CDR3 DNA is TGTGCCAGCAGTGCCGGACAGGCGAACACTGAAGCTTTCTTT. Translated: CASSAGQANTEAFF.

This rearrangement joins TRBV19 to TRBJ1-5; perhaps TRBD1 as D (5 bases). CDR1 is LNHDA, CDR2 SQIVND, per germline (reference sequence). The V gene lost 3 bases and the J gene lost 10 bases, with 13 bases spanning the gap. The CDR3 totals 13 residues. The CDR3 DNA reads as TGTGCCAGTAGTATGGCCCTCCAGGGTCCCCAGCATTTT. Protein: CASSMALQGPQHF.

CDR3 in amino acids: CSAKTGTPEAFF. CDR3 coding DNA: TGCAGCGCAAAGACAGGGACCCCTGAAGCTTTCTTT. The chain has TRBV29-1 and TRBJ1-1; 7 positions agree with TRBD1. CDR1 and CDR2 (germline): SQVTM, ANQGSEA. J was trimmed by 6 bases and V by 7 bases; bases with no gene match: 8. This CDR3 comprises 12 residues.

The rearrangement links TRBV5-5 to TRBJ2-5, with D tentatively TRBD2 (7 bases). In germline, CDR1 is SGHKS, CDR2 YYEKEE (reference sequence). V lost 2 bases and J lost 1, with 15 bases in between. There are 16 residues in the CDR3. The CDR3 spells CASSLGRGSVQETQYF. The CDR3 nucleotides read TGTGCCAGCAGCTTAGGGAGGGGGTCGGTCCAAGAGACCCAGTACTTC.

V is TRBV19 and J is TRBJ1-2; 8 positions agree with TRBD1. The CDR3 contains 18 residues. Trimming at V came to 1 base and at J to 5 bases, leaving 15 bases not matched to a gene. The germline V gene has CDR1 LNHDA and CDR2 SQIVND (reference sequence). The CDR3 spells CASSIGGGQGALGYGYTF. The CDR3, as DNA: TGTGCCAGTAGTATAGGAGGAGGACAGGGTGCACTGGGTTATGGCTACACCTTC.

This clone was found a few times. The rearrangement links TRBV10-3 to TRBJ2-1; TRBD2 matches at 7 bases. CDR1 is ENHRY, CDR2 SYGVKD, per germline. V was clipped by 2 bases and J by 2 bases; unmatched bases: 3. The CDR3 covers 15 residues. The CDR3 DNA is TGTGCCATCAGTGAGGCTGCGGGAGCCTACAATGAGCAGTTCTTC. The encoded protein is CAISEAAGAYNEQFF.

This clone was counted a few times. The rearrangement joins TRBV30 to TRBJ2-5; perhaps TRBD1 as D (6 bases). The CDR3 has 14 residues. V was trimmed by 0 bases and J by 5 bases, leaving 13 bases between them. Per germline, CDR1 GTSNPN and CDR2 SVGIG (reference sequence). Here the CDR3 DNA reads TGTGCCTGGAGTGTAGGAAGGACAGTGGAGACCCAGTACTTC. Translated: CAWSVGRTVETQYF.

In its sample, this clone was seen a few times. The junction shows a germline mismatch at one end, possibly a read error. The CDR3 region has the DNA TGTGCCAGCAGTCGGGGGGGCAGAACACAGTCCTTC. Amino acids: CASSRGGRTQSF. V gene TRBV28 combines with J gene TRBJ1-2, with D tentatively TRBD1 (6 bases). The CDR3 is 12 amino acids. Germline assignment: CDR1 MDHEN and CDR2 SYDVKM.

The rearrangement joins TRBV30 to TRBJ1-5, with D maybe TRBD1 (5 bases). This CDR3 is 15 amino acids long. Germline V lookup: CDR1 GTSNPN, CDR2 SVGIG (reference sequence). Trimming stripped 0 bases from V and 4 bases from J, with 13 bases between. The CDR3 spells CAWSVGAGRNQPQHF. Here the CDR3 DNA reads TGTGCCTGGAGTGTAGGAGCAGGGCGGAATCAGCCCCAGCATTTT.

The table lists this clone with a few counts. This chain connects TRBV7-3 to TRBJ2-7; TRBD1 might be the D (6 bases). Germline V gives CDR1 SGHTA, CDR2 FQGTGA. The V gene lost 2 bases and the J gene lost 3 bases, with 8 bases spanning the gap. This CDR3 contains 13 residues. In DNA form, the CDR3 reads TGTGCCAGCAGCTTACAGGGGCTCTACGAGCAGTACTTC. Its translation is CASSLQGLYEQYF.

This clone was counted between two and nine times. This chain links TRBV14 with TRBJ2-3, with 9 nucleotides matching TRBD1. Per germline, CDR1 SGHDN and CDR2 FVKESK. Germline trimming cut 1 base from V and 2 bases from J; bases unmatched to any gene: 10. The CDR3 totals 18 residues. The CDR3 sequence is CASSQGWTGEVITDTQYF. In DNA, the CDR3 is TGTGCCAGCAGCCAAGGATGGACAGGGGAAGTCATCACAGATACGCAGTATTTT. The full variable domain, in which reference TRBV14 and TRBJ2-3 provide the parts outside the CDR3, is EAGVTQFPSHSVIEKGQTVTLRCDPISGHDNLYWYRRVMGKEIKFLLHFVKESKQDESGMPNNRFLAERTGGTYSTLKVQPAELEDSGVYFCASSQGWTGEVITDTQYFGPGTRLTVL.

This clone was picked up many times. The chain combines TRBV11-2 with TRBJ2-3; D is uncertain. The CDR3 sequence is 13 residues long. V shed 0 bases and J shed 5 bases, with 6 bases lying between them. Germline V gene sequence: CDR1 SGHAT, CDR2 FQNNGV. The CDR3 sequence: CASSLDQRDTQYF. The CDR3 coding sequence is TGTGCCAGCAGCTTAGACCAGCGAGATACGCAGTATTTT.

This clone was counted a few times. V is TRBV7-3 and J is TRBJ1-2, with no clear D. The CDR3 covers 12 residues. Trimming removed 8 bases at V and 4 bases at J, with 11 bases between. The germline gives CDR1 SGHTA, CDR2 FQGTGA. The CDR3 DNA sequence: TGTGCCAGCGAGGGAACTGTCTATGGCTACACCTTC. Protein: CASEGTVYGYTF.